One and the same sample provided the 23 T cell receptor beta chains below, sequenced in a study of blood T cell repertoires in COVID-19. Clones were read by immunoSEQ multiplex PCR, and TCRdb kept only the in-frame ones, dropping some. The sample shows fewer than 350,000 clones, roughly 80% of them seen only once. The source material was peripheral blood. The receptors shown here come from a woman between 45 and 65 years old with active or convalescent COVID-19.

Ten or more counts support this clone. This chain uses TRBV6-5 with TRBJ2-2; 7 nucleotides line up with TRBD2. With 6 bases clipped from V and 1 base from J, the junction kept 5 bases outside the gene matches. Germline V gene lookup returns CDR1 MNHEY and CDR2 SVGAGI. The CDR3 has 15 residues. CDR3 sequence: CASRLAVMNTGELFF. The CDR3 bases are TGTGCCAGCAGGCTAGCGGTAATGAACACCGGGGAGCTGTTTTTT.

The V gene is TRBV5-1, the J gene TRBJ2-1; D may be TRBD1 (6 bases). Trimming pared 7 bases from V and 6 bases from J, leaving 14 bases between. Germline CDR1 and CDR2: SGHRS and YFSETQ. The CDR3 length is 13 residues. Here the CDR3 reads CASRRDTGNEQFF. For the CDR3, the DNA is TGCGCCAGCCGACGGGACACCGGCAATGAGCAGTTCTTC.

The V call is TRBV28, the J call TRBJ1-6; the D gene is possibly TRBD1 (5 bases). Trimming pared 7 bases from V and 7 bases from J, leaving 14 bases between. The length of the CDR3 is 14 residues. Germline V gives CDR1 MDHEN, CDR2 SYDVKM. Written as DNA, the CDR3 is TGTGCCAGCACCCGGACACTTCTAAATTCACCCCTCCACTTT. This codes for CASTRTLLNSPLHF. Using reference TRBV28 and TRBJ1-6 for the parts outside the CDR3, the full variable domain is DVKVTQSSRYLVKRTGEKVFLECVQDMDHENMFWYRQDPGLGLRLIYFSYDVKMKEKGDIPEGYSVSREKKERFSLILESASTNQTSMYLCASTRTLLNSPLHFGNGTRLTVT.

This sequence joins TRBV4-2 and TRBJ1-1; D perhaps matches TRBD1 (6 bases). V was shortened by 0 bases and J by 1 base, with 9 bases between the two germline ends. The germline V gene encodes CDR1 LGHNA and CDR2 YNFKEQ. The CDR3 runs to 15 residues. CDR3 protein: CASSQDARGNTEAFF. As DNA, the CDR3 is TGTGCCAGCAGCCAAGACGCCAGGGGGAACACTGAAGCTTTCTTT.

This rearrangement joins TRBV9 to TRBJ2-1; 7 bases are shared with TRBD1. Germline CDR1 SGDLS, CDR2 YYNGEE. CDR3 length equals 18 residues. Unmatched junction bases numbered 16, after V lost 3 bases and J lost 4 bases. CDR3 protein: CASSDVGDSPNLYNEQFF. In nucleotides, the CDR3 is TGTGCCAGCAGCGACGTAGGGGACAGTCCTAACCTTTACAATGAGCAGTTCTTC. Supplemented by reference TRBV9 and TRBJ2-1, the full variable domain reads DSGVTQTPKHLITATGQRVTLRCSPRSGDLSVYWYQQSLDQGLQFLIQYYNGEERAKGNILERFSAQQFPDLHSELNLSSLELGDSALYFCASSDVGDSPNLYNEQFFGPGTRLTVL.

The CDR3 loop reads CAISSQGAGAEAFF. The CDR3 DNA follows: TGTGCCATCTCTTCCCAGGGGGCAGGGGCTGAAGCTTTCTTT. V is TRBV6-5 and J is TRBJ1-1, with 8 bases matching TRBD1. The germline gives CDR1 MNHEY, CDR2 SVGAGI. V dropped 10 bases and J dropped 6; count of bases not matched to a gene: 13. The CDR3 has 14 residues.

This chain joins TRBV30 and TRBJ1-4; 10 nucleotides match TRBD1. Germline trimming cut 3 bases from V and 6 bases from J; bases unmatched to any gene: 1. Germline V gene lookup returns CDR1 GTSNPN and CDR2 SVGIG (reference sequence). This CDR3 contains 13 residues. The CDR3 bases are TGTGCCTGGAGGACAGGGGGCTATGAAAAACTGTTTTTT. This codes for CAWRTGGYEKLFF.

The chain is built from TRBV7-3 and TRBJ2-2; 7 bases are shared with TRBD2. Trimming removed 1 base from V and 0 bases from J; junction bases left unmatched: 8. The CDR3 has 18 residues. Looked up from germline, CDR1 is SGHTA and CDR2 is FQGTGA. The CDR3 nucleotides read TGTGCCAGCAGCTTAAAGGCCCGGCTAGCGGCGAACACCGGGGAGCTGTTTTTT. Its translation: CASSLKARLAANTGELFF.

The chain has TRBV6-1 and TRBJ1-4; D unclear. CDR1 and CDR2 from the germline V gene are MNHNS and SASEGT. V lost 4 bases and J lost 4, with 16 bases in between. This CDR3 region has 16 residues. CDR3 DNA sequence: TGTGCCAGCAGTGGCCTAATGAGACATCTTAATGAAAAACTGTTTTTT. Its protein is CASSGLMRHLNEKLFF.

This clone was seen a handful of times. V gene TRBV5-5 combines with J gene TRBJ1-2; D is unclear. Trimming took 0 bases from V and 4 from J, leaving 10 bases between them. Germline-derived CDR1 and CDR2 are SGHKS and YYEKEE (reference sequence). This CDR3 region has 14 residues. This chain's CDR3 is CASSLVAEFYGYTF. The CDR3, as DNA: TGTGCCAGCAGCTTGGTAGCGGAGTTCTATGGCTACACCTTC.

The V and J genes are TRBV4-2 and TRBJ2-3; TRBD2 agrees at 9 bases. Germline trimming cut 4 bases from V and 4 bases from J; bases unmatched to any gene: 9. The CDR3 has 16 residues. Looked up from germline, CDR1 is LGHNA and CDR2 is YNFKEQ. The CDR3: CASSRLEAGGSDTQYF. Written as DNA, the CDR3 is TGTGCCAGCAGCCGGCTGGAAGCGGGAGGCTCAGATACGCAGTATTTT.

The chain has TRBV28 and TRBJ2-1, with 8 positions matching TRBD1. The CDR3 spans 15 residues. The trim removed 7 bases at V and 4 bases at J, leaving 9 bases unmatched. Germline lookup yields CDR1 MDHEN and CDR2 SYDVKM. CDR3 sequence: CASIPGQVPYNEQFF. Written as DNA, the CDR3 is TGTGCCAGCATACCGGGACAGGTCCCTTACAATGAGCAGTTCTTC.

The chain carries TRBV10-2 and TRBJ2-7; 7 nucleotides line up with TRBD2. The CDR3 runs 18 residues. V was clipped by 7 bases and J by 7 bases; unmatched bases: 25. CDR1 is WSHSY, CDR2 SAAADI, per germline. The CDR3 sequence is CASTAGLGGSHPSREQYF. For the CDR3, the DNA is TGCGCCAGCACCGCCGGTTTAGGCGGGAGTCATCCGTCGCGGGAGCAGTACTTC.

The chain links TRBV6-5 to TRBJ2-1; D uncertain. This CDR3 is 14 amino acids long. Germline-derived CDR1 and CDR2 are MNHEY and SVGAGI. The V and J ends lost 2 bases and 4 bases respectively, with 9 bases between them. The CDR3 protein is CASSYVPYYNEQFF. The DNA of the CDR3 is TGTGCCAGCAGTTACGTCCCCTATTACAATGAGCAGTTCTTC.

The chain recombines TRBV2 with TRBJ1-1; D is unclear. The germline CDR1 and CDR2 sequences are SNHLY and FYNNEI. This CDR3 comprises 14 residues. V lost 7 bases to trimming and J lost 6 bases, with 18 bases between them. CDR3 DNA: TGTGCCAGCAAGGGAGAATTAAACGGCGCTGAAGCTTTCTTT. It encodes CASKGELNGAEAFF.

The V and J genes are TRBV19 and TRBJ1-5; D might be TRBD1 (5 bases). This CDR3 contains 15 residues. CDR1 and CDR2 from the germline V gene are LNHDA and SQIVND (reference sequence). V lost 7 bases to trimming and J lost 1 base, with 14 bases between them. CDR3 region: CASTGGLLSNQPQHF. The CDR3 coding sequence is TGTGCCAGTACCGGGGGACTCCTAAGCAATCAGCCCCAGCATTTT.

V usage is TRBV29-1 and J usage is TRBJ2-5, with 8 positions matching TRBD2. The CDR3 length is 14 residues. V lost 2 bases, J lost 5 bases, and 7 bases stayed unmatched. Germline V gene lookup returns CDR1 SQVTM and CDR2 ANQGSEA. The CDR3 DNA reads TGCAGCGTTGAAAAAGCGGGAGTCCGCGAGACCCAGTACTTC. Protein product: CSVEKAGVRETQYF. Full variable domain (missing parts from reference TRBV29-1 and TRBJ2-5): SAVISQKPSRDICQRGTSLTIQCQVDSQVTMMFWYRQQPGQSLTLIATANQGSEATYESGFVIDKFPISRPNLTFSTLTVSNMSPEDSSIYLCSVEKAGVRETQYFGPGTRLLVL.

The chain joins TRBV4-1 to TRBJ2-7; D might be TRBD2 (6 bases). The CDR3 is 13 amino acids. The germline gives CDR1 MGHRA, CDR2 YSYEKL. V dropped 5 bases and J dropped 5 bases, with 13 bases sitting between them. The CDR3 reads CASSSRDWDEQYF. The CDR3 bases are TGCGCCAGCAGCTCCCGGGACTGGGACGAGCAGTACTTC.

The chain links TRBV3-1 (or the pseudogene TRBV3-2) to TRBJ1-2; unclear D gene. Trimming took 1 base from V and 8 from J, leaving 8 bases between them. Germline V gene lookup returns CDR1 LGHDT and CDR2 YNNKEL (reference sequence). The CDR3 runs to 12 residues. CDR3 coding DNA: TGTGCCAGCAGCCAAGCGCGGGGAGGCTACACCTTC. It encodes CASSQARGGYTF.

V and J are TRBV2 and TRBJ1-1; D is perhaps TRBD1 (5 bases). V gave up 7 bases and J gave up 3 bases, with 6 bases separating them. Germline values: CDR1 SNHLY, CDR2 FYNNEI. CDR3 length: 11 residues. CDR3 bases: TGTGCCAGCAAGGGGCACACTGAAGCTTTCTTT. Translated: CASKGHTEAFF. The full variable domain, with the rest looked up from reference TRBV2 and TRBJ1-1, is EPEVTQTPSHQVTQMGQEVILRCVPISNHLYFYWYRQILGQKVEFLVSFYNNEISEKSEIFDDQFSVERPDGSNFTLKIRSTKLEDSAMYFCASKGHTEAFFGQGTRLTVV.

This chain's CDR3 is CASSSPTGDVLTF. For the CDR3, the DNA is TGTGCCAGCAGCTCCCCGACGGGAGACGTCCTGACTTTC. The chain couples TRBV7-9 to TRBJ2-6; D is perhaps TRBD2 (6 bases). The CDR3 length is 13 residues. Germline V gene lookup returns CDR1 SEHNR and CDR2 FQNEAQ (reference sequence). Deletions cut 4 bases from V and 11 bases from J, with 12 bases between.

The chain links TRBV2 to TRBJ1-5; no firm D call. V gave up 4 bases and J gave up 4 bases, with 11 bases separating them. The CDR3 totals 14 residues. Germline CDR1 reads SNHLY; CDR2 reads FYNNEI. CDR3 residues: CASSVLTGNQPQHF. Here the CDR3 DNA reads TGTGCCAGCAGTGTACTGACGGGAAATCAGCCCCAGCATTTT.

The V call is TRBV12-5, the J call TRBJ2-7; TRBD2 agrees at 7 bases. The CDR3 sequence is 22 residues long. The V segment lost 1 base and the J segment 6 bases; nucleotides outside the gene matches: 30. Looked up from germline, CDR1 is LGHNT and CDR2 is FRNRAP. Written as DNA, the CDR3 is TGTGCTAGTGGTTTGGCCCGTCGAGGACTTCGCGTGCCGGGACTAACAGGTCTCGAGCAGTACTTC. Protein sequence: CASGLARRGLRVPGLTGLEQYF.